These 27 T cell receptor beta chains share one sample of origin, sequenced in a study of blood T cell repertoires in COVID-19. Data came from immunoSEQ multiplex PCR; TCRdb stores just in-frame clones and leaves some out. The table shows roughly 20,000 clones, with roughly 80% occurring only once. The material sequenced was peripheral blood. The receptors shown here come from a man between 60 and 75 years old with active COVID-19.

The CDR3 coding sequence is TGTGCCAGCAGCTTAAGCTCAGACAGGTCTACCTACGAGCAGTACTTC. Translating it yields CASSLSSDRSTYEQYF. V usage is TRBV7-8 and J usage is TRBJ2-7; tentatively, D is TRBD1 (6 bases). The CDR3 loop spans 16 amino acids. V lost 2 bases and J 2 bases, leaving 16 bases between the germline ends. Germline V lookup: CDR1 SGHVS, CDR2 FQNEAQ.

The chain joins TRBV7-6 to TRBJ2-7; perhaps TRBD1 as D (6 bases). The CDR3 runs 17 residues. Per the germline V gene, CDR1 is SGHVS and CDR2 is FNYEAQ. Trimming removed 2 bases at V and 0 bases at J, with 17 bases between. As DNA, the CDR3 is TGTGCCAGCAGCTTATTAACGGTCGGGGACAACTCCTACGAGCAGTACTTC. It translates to CASSLLTVGDNSYEQYF.

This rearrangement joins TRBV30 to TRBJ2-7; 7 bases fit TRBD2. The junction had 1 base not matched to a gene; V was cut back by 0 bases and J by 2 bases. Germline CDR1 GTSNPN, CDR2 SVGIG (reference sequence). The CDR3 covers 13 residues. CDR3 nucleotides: TGTGCCTGGAGTGTGCTAGCGGCCTACGAGCAGTACTTC. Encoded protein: CAWSVLAAYEQYF.

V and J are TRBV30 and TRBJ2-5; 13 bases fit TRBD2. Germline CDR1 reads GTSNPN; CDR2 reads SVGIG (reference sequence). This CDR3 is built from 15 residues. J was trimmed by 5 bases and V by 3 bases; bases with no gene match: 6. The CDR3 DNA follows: TGTGCCTGGAGCCAACTAGCGGGAGGGGGCGAGACCCAGTACTTC. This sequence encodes CAWSQLAGGGETQYF.

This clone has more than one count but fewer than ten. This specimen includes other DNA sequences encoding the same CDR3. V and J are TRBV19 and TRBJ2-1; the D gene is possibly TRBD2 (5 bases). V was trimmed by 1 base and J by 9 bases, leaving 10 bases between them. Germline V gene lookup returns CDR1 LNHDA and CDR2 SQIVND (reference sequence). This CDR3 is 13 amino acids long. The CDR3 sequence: CASSIAGWSEQFF. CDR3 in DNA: TGTGCCAGTAGTATAGCGGGATGGAGTGAGCAGTTCTTC.

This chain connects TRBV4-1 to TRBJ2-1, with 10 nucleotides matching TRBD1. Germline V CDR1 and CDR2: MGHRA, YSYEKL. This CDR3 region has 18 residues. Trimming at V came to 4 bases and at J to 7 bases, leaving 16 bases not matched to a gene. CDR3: CASSPSSRDRGLGNEQFF. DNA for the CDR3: TGCGCCAGCAGCCCCTCGTCCCGGGACAGGGGCTTGGGGAATGAGCAGTTCTTC.

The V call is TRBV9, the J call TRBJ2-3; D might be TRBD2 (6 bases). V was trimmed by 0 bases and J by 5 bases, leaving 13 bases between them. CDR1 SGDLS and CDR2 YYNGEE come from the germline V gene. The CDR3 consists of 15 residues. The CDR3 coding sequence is TGTGCCAGCAGCGTAGGCGGGACCCTTCAAGATACGCAGTATTTT. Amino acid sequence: CASSVGGTLQDTQYF.

Written as DNA, the CDR3 is TGTGCCAGCAGCGTAGATAGTAGTGAGCAGTTCTTC. Translating it yields CASSVDSSEQFF. The chain uses TRBV9 and TRBJ2-1; D not resolved. Trimming removed 0 bases at V and 9 bases at J, with 7 bases between. The CDR3 is 12 amino acids. Germline values: CDR1 SGDLS, CDR2 YYNGEE. The variable domain in full, with the rest retrieved from reference TRBV9 and TRBJ2-1, is DSGVTQTPKHLITATGQRVTLRCSPRSGDLSVYWYQQSLDQGLQFLIQYYNGEERAKGNILERFSAQQFPDLHSELNLSSLELGDSALYFCASSVDSSEQFFGPGTRLTVL.

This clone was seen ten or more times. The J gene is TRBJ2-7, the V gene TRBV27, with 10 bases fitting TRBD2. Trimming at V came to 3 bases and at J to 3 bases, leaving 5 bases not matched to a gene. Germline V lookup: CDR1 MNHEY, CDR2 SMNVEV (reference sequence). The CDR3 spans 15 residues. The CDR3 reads CASSLASGGVYEQYF. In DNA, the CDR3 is TGTGCCAGCAGTTTGGCTAGCGGGGGTGTCTACGAGCAGTACTTC.

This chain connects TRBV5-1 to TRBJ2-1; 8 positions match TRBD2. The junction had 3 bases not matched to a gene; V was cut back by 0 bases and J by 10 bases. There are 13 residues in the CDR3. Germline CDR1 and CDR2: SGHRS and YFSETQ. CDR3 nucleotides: TGCGCCAGCAGCTTGGGGCTAGCGGGCGAGCAGTTCTTC. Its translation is CASSLGLAGEQFF.

The CDR3, as DNA: TGTGCCACCAGCACCGGGAGAGCCCCCAATGAGCAGTTCTTC. Translated: CATSTGRAPNEQFF. The V and J genes are TRBV15 and TRBJ2-1, with D maybe TRBD2 (6 bases). Trimming took 4 bases from V and 6 from J, leaving 13 bases between them. The CDR3 length is 14 residues. From germline, CDR1 is LNHNV and CDR2 YYDKDF (reference sequence).

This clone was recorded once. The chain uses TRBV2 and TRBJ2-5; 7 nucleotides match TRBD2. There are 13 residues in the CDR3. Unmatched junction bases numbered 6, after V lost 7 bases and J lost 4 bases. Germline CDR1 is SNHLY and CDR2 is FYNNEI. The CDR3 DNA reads TGTGCCAGCATCGCGGGAGTAGGAGAGACCCAGTACTTC. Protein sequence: CASIAGVGETQYF.

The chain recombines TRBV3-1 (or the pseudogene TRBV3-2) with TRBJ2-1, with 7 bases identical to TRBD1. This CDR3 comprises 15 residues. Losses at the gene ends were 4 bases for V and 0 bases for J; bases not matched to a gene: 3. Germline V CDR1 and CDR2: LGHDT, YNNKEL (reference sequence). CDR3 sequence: CASSPSGGSYNEQFF. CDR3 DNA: TGTGCCAGCAGCCCTTCAGGGGGCTCCTACAATGAGCAGTTCTTC.

The CDR3 spells CASSLGRETYNEQFF. The CDR3 DNA reads as TGTGCCAGCAGCTTAGGGCGGGAGACCTACAATGAGCAGTTCTTC. The rearrangement links TRBV11-3 to TRBJ2-1; TRBD2 matches at 7 bases. V lost 1 base, J lost 2 bases, and 2 bases stayed unmatched. The CDR3 is 15 residues long. Germline CDR1 SGHNT, CDR2 YENEEA.

CDR3 nucleotides: TGTGCCTGGGGGACGGGTAATATGTTCGGTACGCAGTATTTT. This translates into CAWGTGNMFGTQYF. The chain joins TRBV30 to TRBJ2-3; D may correspond to TRBD1 or TRBD2 (5 bases each). The CDR3 loop spans 14 amino acids. Trimming pared 5 bases from V and 8 bases from J, leaving 20 bases between. Per the germline V gene, CDR1 is GTSNPN and CDR2 is SVGIG (reference sequence).

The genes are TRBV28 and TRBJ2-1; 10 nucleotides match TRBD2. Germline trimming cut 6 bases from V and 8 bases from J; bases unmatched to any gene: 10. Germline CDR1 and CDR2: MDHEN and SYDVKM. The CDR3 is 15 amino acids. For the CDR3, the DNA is TGTGCCAGCAGCTCTCTAGCGGGAGTAGTGCATGAGCAGTTCTTC. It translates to CASSSLAGVVHEQFF.

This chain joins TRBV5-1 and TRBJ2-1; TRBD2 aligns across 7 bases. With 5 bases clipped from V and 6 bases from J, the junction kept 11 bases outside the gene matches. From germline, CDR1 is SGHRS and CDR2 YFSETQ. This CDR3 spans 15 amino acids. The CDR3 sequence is CASSLTGTTSNEQFF. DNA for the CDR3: TGCGCCAGCAGTTTGACCGGGACTACCTCCAATGAGCAGTTCTTC.

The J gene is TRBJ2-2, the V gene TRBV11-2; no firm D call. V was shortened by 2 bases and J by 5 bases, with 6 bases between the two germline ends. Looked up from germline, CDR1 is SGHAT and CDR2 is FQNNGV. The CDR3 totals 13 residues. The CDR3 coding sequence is TGTGCCAGCAGCTTACGAACAACCGGGGAGCTGTTTTTT. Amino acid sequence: CASSLRTTGELFF.

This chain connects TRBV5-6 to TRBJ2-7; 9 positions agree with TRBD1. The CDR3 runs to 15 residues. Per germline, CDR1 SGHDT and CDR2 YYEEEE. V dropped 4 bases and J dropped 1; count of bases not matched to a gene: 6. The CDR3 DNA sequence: TGTGCCAGCAGCCCGGACAGGGGTTTATCCTACGAGCAGTACTTC. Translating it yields CASSPDRGLSYEQYF.

CDR3 sequence reads: CASNWNTEAFF. For the CDR3, the DNA is TGTGCCTCAAACTGGAACACTGAAGCTTTCTTT. The chain combines TRBV30 with TRBJ1-1; no reliable D call. V dropped 7 bases and J dropped 1 base, with 7 bases sitting between them. CDR1 GTSNPN and CDR2 SVGIG come from the germline V gene (reference sequence). The CDR3 loop spans 11 amino acids.

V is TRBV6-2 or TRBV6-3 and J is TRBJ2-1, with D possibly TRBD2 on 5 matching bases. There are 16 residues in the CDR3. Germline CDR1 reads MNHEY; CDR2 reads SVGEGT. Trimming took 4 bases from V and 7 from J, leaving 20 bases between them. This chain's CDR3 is CASSFNGLITGNEQFF. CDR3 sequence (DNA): TGTGCCAGCAGTTTTAACGGACTCATAACGGGGAATGAGCAGTTCTTC.

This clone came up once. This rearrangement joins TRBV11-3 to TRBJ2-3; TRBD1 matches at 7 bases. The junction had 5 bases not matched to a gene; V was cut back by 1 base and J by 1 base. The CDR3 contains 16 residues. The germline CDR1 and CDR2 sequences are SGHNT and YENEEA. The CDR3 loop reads CASSLAGGLGTDTQYF. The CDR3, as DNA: TGTGCCAGCAGCTTAGCAGGGGGTCTTGGCACAGATACGCAGTATTTT.

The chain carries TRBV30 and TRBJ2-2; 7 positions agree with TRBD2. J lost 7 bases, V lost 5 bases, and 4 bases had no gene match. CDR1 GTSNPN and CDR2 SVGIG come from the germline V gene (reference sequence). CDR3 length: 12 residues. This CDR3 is CAWAGDGGELFF. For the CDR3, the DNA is TGTGCCTGGGCGGGAGATGGCGGGGAGCTGTTTTTT.

This CDR3 is CASSLASRTEETQYF. The CDR3 bases are TGCGCCAGCAGCTTGGCCTCTAGGACAGAAGAGACCCAGTACTTC. V gene TRBV5-1 combines with J gene TRBJ2-5; a possible D gene is TRBD1 (6 bases). In germline, CDR1 is SGHRS, CDR2 YFSETQ. This CDR3 region has 15 residues. Trimming removed 0 bases at V and 3 bases at J, with 12 bases between.

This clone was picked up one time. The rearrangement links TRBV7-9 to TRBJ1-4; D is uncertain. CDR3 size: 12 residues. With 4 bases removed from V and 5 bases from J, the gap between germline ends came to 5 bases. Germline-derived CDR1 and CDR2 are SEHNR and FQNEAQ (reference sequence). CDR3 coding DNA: TGTGCCAGCAGCTCGGGGAATGAAAAACTGTTTTTT. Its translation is CASSSGNEKLFF.

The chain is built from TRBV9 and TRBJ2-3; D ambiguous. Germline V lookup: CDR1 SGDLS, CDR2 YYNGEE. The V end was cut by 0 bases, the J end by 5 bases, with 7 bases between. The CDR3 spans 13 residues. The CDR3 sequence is CASSVVSGDTQYF. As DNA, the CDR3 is TGTGCCAGCAGCGTAGTCTCGGGAGATACGCAGTATTTT.

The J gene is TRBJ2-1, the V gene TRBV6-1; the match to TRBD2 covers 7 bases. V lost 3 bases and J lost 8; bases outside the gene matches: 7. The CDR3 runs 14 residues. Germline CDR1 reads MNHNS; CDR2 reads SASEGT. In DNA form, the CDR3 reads TGTGCCAGCAGTGATATGAGCGGGAAATATGAGCAGTTCTTC. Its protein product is CASSDMSGKYEQFF.